Presented here are 28 T cell receptor beta chains from one specimen sequenced in a study of T cell responses to AZD1222 COVID-19 vaccine. TCRdb's copy holds only in-frame clones and misses some; the assay was immunoSEQ multiplex PCR. The data contain about 82,000 clones, about nine tenths of them singletons. This specimen consisted of peripheral blood, obtained on day 0 of AZD1222 vaccination. The receptors stem from an adult in good health.

The gene calls are TRBV5-6 and TRBJ1-3; possible D gene TRBD1, 6 bases. The CDR3 loop spans 16 amino acids. Germline CDR1 SGHDT, CDR2 YYEEEE. The germline V and J ends were trimmed by 2 bases and 0 bases, with 12 bases remaining between them. This chain's CDR3 is CASSFIGGHSGNTIYF. As DNA, the CDR3 is TGTGCCAGCAGCTTCATCGGGGGACACTCTGGAAACACCATATATTTT.

This clone was found once. The chain is built from TRBV14 and TRBJ1-1; D gene uncertain. The CDR3 is made up of 13 amino acids. Looked up from germline, CDR1 is SGHDN and CDR2 is FVKESK. Trimming removed 5 bases at V and 1 base at J, with 8 bases between. The CDR3 loop reads CASSSFRNTEAFF. The DNA of the CDR3 is TGTGCCAGCAGCTCTTTCAGGAACACTGAAGCTTTCTTT.

This chain uses TRBV5-1 with TRBJ2-7, with TRBD2 identical over 7 bases. The CDR3 is 14 amino acids. With 4 bases clipped from V and 0 bases from J, the junction kept 4 bases outside the gene matches. Germline CDR1 reads SGHRS; CDR2 reads YFSETQ. DNA for the CDR3: TGCGCCAGCAGCACGGGGGGACTCTCCTACGAGCAGTACTTC. Translated: CASSTGGLSYEQYF.

The J gene is TRBJ1-2, the V gene TRBV5-8; the D gene is possibly TRBD1 (6 bases). Germline CDR1 is SGHTS and CDR2 is YDEGEE. V was shortened by 8 bases and J by 4 bases, with 18 bases between the two germline ends. The length of the CDR3 is 14 residues. DNA of the CDR3: TGTGCCAGTAGCCAGCCAGGGGTGAGCTATGGCTACACCTTC. The encoded protein is CASSQPGVSYGYTF.

This rearrangement joins TRBV6-2 or TRBV6-3 to TRBJ1-1; D is unclear. CDR1 and CDR2 from the germline V gene are MNHEY and SVGEGT. Trimming pared 0 bases from V and 2 bases from J, leaving 7 bases between. The CDR3 runs 14 residues. CDR3 protein: CASSYSWANTEAFF. The CDR3 DNA reads as TGTGCCAGCAGTTACTCTTGGGCCAACACTGAAGCTTTCTTT.

The CDR3 sequence: CASSYRGPNTEAFF. For the CDR3, the DNA is TGCGCCAGCAGCTACAGGGGCCCGAACACTGAAGCTTTCTTT. The rearrangement joins TRBV4-1 to TRBJ1-1; 7 bases align to TRBD1. Unmatched junction bases numbered 4, after V lost 5 bases and J lost 1 base. The CDR3 extends over 14 amino acids. Germline-derived CDR1 and CDR2 are MGHRA and YSYEKL.

The CDR3 DNA sequence: TGTGCCAGCAGCAAAGAGGAGCGCAGGGTGGACCAGCCCCAGCATTTT. This sequence encodes CASSKEERRVDQPQHF. V and J are TRBV21-1 and TRBJ1-5; TRBD1 is taken as the D call from the table, unchecked against the DNA. TRBV21-1 is a pseudogene segment. The CDR3 has 16 amino acids.

J is TRBJ2-3 and V is TRBV7-8; 15 nucleotides agree with TRBD2. The ends lost 6 bases at V and 4 bases at J; junction bases unmatched: 14. Germline V gene lookup returns CDR1 SGHVS and CDR2 FQNEAQ. The CDR3 extends over 19 amino acids. For the CDR3, the DNA is TGTGCCAGCAGACCATACACCGGGACTAGCGGGGGGATGGCAGATACGCAGTATTTT. The encoded protein is CASRPYTGTSGGMADTQYF.

This chain connects TRBV4-3 to TRBJ2-7; D is possibly TRBD1 (5 bases). The CDR3 covers 14 residues. Between the trimmed V and J ends, which lost 3 bases and 2 bases, there was a span of 11 bases. Germline-derived CDR1 and CDR2 are LGHNA and YSLEER. CDR3 amino acids: CASSQETVPYEQYF. Here the CDR3 DNA reads TGCGCCAGCAGCCAGGAGACAGTCCCCTACGAGCAGTACTTC.

The rearrangement uses TRBV9 and TRBJ1-6; 10 bases align to TRBD1. Trimming cost V 4 bases and J 7 bases; bases outside gene matches: 8. Germline values: CDR1 SGDLS, CDR2 YYNGEE. CDR3 length equals 16 residues. CDR3 in amino acids: CASSYPPGQGNSPLHF. The CDR3 bases are TGTGCCAGCAGCTATCCCCCGGGACAGGGGAATTCACCCCTCCACTTT.

CDR3 sequence (DNA): TGTGCCAGCAGCTTGAGAGGCAGGTCGAGGGTTCTTGGCTACACCTTC. It encodes CASSLRGRSRVLGYTF. The rearrangement uses TRBV5-4 and TRBJ1-2; no definite D call. V was trimmed by 1 base and J by 7 bases, leaving 20 bases between them. CDR3 length: 16 amino acids. CDR1 is SGHNT and CDR2 is YYREEE in the germline V gene (reference sequence).

The chain links TRBV19 to TRBJ1-5; D is possibly TRBD1 (5 bases). From germline, CDR1 is LNHDA and CDR2 SQIVND (reference sequence). This CDR3 has 16 amino acids. Trimming shortened V by 6 bases and J by 1 base, and 16 bases separated the two germline ends. CDR3: CASSETGRTSNQPQHF. CDR3 DNA sequence: TGTGCCAGTAGCGAAACGGGACGCACGAGCAATCAGCCCCAGCATTTT. The complete variable domain, with remaining parts taken from reference TRBV19 and TRBJ1-5, reads DGGITQSPKYLFRKEGQNVTLSCEQNLNHDAMYWYRQDPGQGLRLIYYSQIVNDFQKGDIAEGYSVSREKKESFPLTVTSAQKNPTAFYLCASSETGRTSNQPQHFGDGTRLSIL.

Notes on this clone: The DNA is left out, because the CDR3 cannot be placed on it with certainty; the CDR3 is given as TCRdb lists it. This chain connects TRBV19 to TRBJ2-6. The length of the CDR3 is 19 amino acids, counting both ends. From germline, CDR1 is LNHDA and CDR2 SQIVND (reference sequence). CDR3 sequence: CASTSGGLGDLSGANVLTF.

This rearrangement joins TRBV19 to TRBJ1-6, with 8 bases matching TRBD1. Germline V gene lookup returns CDR1 LNHDA and CDR2 SQIVND (reference sequence). The trim removed 3 bases at V and 8 bases at J, leaving 18 bases unmatched. The CDR3 has 19 amino acids. The CDR3 reads CASSIKWTGRGRDDSPLHF. As DNA, the CDR3 is TGTGCCAGTAGTATTAAGTGGACAGGGAGAGGGAGAGACGATTCACCCCTCCACTTT.

The CDR3 DNA sequence: TGCGCCAGCAGCGGGACAGGGCGGAGTTACAATGAGCAGTTCTTC. This sequence encodes CASSGTGRSYNEQFF. The V call is TRBV5-1, the J call TRBJ2-1, with 9 nucleotides matching TRBD1. J gave up 4 bases and V 4 bases, and 6 bases lay outside the gene matches. The CDR3 length is 15 residues. The V gene's germline CDR1 is SGHRS and CDR2 YFSETQ.

The chain's CDR3 is CSASQGRSDTEAFF. Written as DNA, the CDR3 is TGCAGTGCTAGTCAGGGAAGGTCGGACACTGAAGCTTTCTTT. The chain carries TRBV20-1 and TRBJ1-1; D possibly corresponds to TRBD1 (5 bases). CDR3 size: 14 residues. V was trimmed by 3 bases and J by 3 bases, leaving 14 bases between them. Germline CDR1 is DFQATT and CDR2 is SNEGSKA (reference sequence).

This clone came up a few times. The gene calls are TRBV4-2 and TRBJ1-1; TRBD1 matches at 7 bases. Germline CDR1 reads LGHNA; CDR2 reads YNFKEQ. The J segment lost 5 bases and the V segment lost 2 bases, leaving 8 bases of the junction unmatched. This CDR3 contains 15 residues. CDR3 DNA sequence: TGTGCCAGCAGCCAAAAGGGGGCAGTCTGGACTGAAGCTTTCTTT. This sequence encodes CASSQKGAVWTEAFF.

V gene TRBV6-5 combines with J gene TRBJ1-2; D is unresolved. Germline loops: CDR1 MNHEY, CDR2 SVGAGI. There are 16 residues in the CDR3. Trimming took 0 bases from V and 5 from J, leaving 16 bases between them. The CDR3 protein is CASSYSIGEGSYGYTF. The CDR3, as DNA: TGTGCCAGCAGTTACTCGATTGGGGAGGGATCTTATGGCTACACCTTC.

This clone is a singleton in its sample. The genes are TRBV5-1 and TRBJ1-4; 7 positions match TRBD1. CDR3 length: 15 residues. Losses at the gene ends were 0 bases for V and 5 bases for J; bases not matched to a gene: 4. Germline values: CDR1 SGHRS, CDR2 YFSETQ. The CDR3 region is CASSLGQGRNEKLFF. The CDR3 coding sequence is TGCGCCAGCAGCTTGGGACAGGGCAGGAATGAAAAACTGTTTTTT.

This sequence joins TRBV4-1 and TRBJ1-1, with 7 bases that match TRBD1. V lost 3 bases and J lost 5; bases outside the gene matches: 3. The length of the CDR3 is 13 residues. Germline assignment: CDR1 MGHRA and CDR2 YSYEKL. The chain's CDR3 is CASSQTGRTEAFF. CDR3 nucleotide sequence: TGCGCCAGCAGCCAGACAGGGAGGACTGAAGCTTTCTTT.

Only a few counts were recorded for this clone. This chain links TRBV6-1 with TRBJ2-7, with D uncertain. Germline CDR1 reads MNHNS; CDR2 reads SASEGT. This CDR3 has 15 residues. V lost 3 bases, J lost 7 bases, and 19 bases lay in between. CDR3 protein: CASSDTSPQAEEQYF. The CDR3 nucleotides read TGTGCCAGCAGTGATACCTCCCCCCAGGCGGAAGAGCAGTACTTC.

The count of this clone is one. The chain is built from TRBV13 and TRBJ1-1, with D possibly matching TRBD1 (6 bases). The germline V gene encodes CDR1 PRHDT and CDR2 FYEKMQ (reference sequence). CDR3 length equals 14 residues. V was shortened by 8 bases and J by 0 bases, with 13 bases between the two germline ends. Here the CDR3 reads CASLGQLMNTEAFF. The CDR3 DNA is TGTGCCAGCCTCGGACAGCTCATGAACACTGAAGCTTTCTTT.

V and J are TRBV5-5 and TRBJ1-5, with 8 positions matching TRBD1. Germline V gene lookup returns CDR1 SGHKS and CDR2 YYEKEE (reference sequence). With V trimmed by 4 bases and J by 2 bases, 14 bases remained unmatched. The CDR3 consists of 18 residues. CDR3 region: CASSLRGLENRGNQPQHF. The CDR3 nucleotides are TGTGCCAGCAGCCTCAGGGGGCTCGAGAATCGGGGCAATCAGCCCCAGCATTTT. The complete variable domain, with remaining parts taken from reference TRBV5-5 and TRBJ1-5, reads DAGVTQSPTHLIKTRGQQVTLRCSPISGHKSVSWYQQVLGQGPQFIFQYYEKEERGRGNFPDRFSARQFPNYSSELNVNALLLGDSALYLCASSLRGLENRGNQPQHFGDGTRLSIL.

This clone showed up just a few times. The rearrangement links TRBV7-6 to TRBJ1-2; perhaps TRBD1 as D (5 bases). V was shortened by 3 bases and J by 0 bases, with 8 bases between the two germline ends. The CDR3 runs 14 residues. Germline assignment: CDR1 SGHVS and CDR2 FNYEAQ. The DNA of the CDR3 is TGTGCCAGCAGCTTGACAGACTCTAACTATGGCTACACCTTC. Its translation is CASSLTDSNYGYTF.

The chain is built from TRBV5-5 and TRBJ1-1, with 8 bases lining up with TRBD1. Per the germline V gene, CDR1 is SGHKS and CDR2 is YYEKEE (reference sequence). J was trimmed by 5 bases and V by 1 base; bases with no gene match: 10. The CDR3 is made up of 16 amino acids. The CDR3 is CASSLSSQGARTEAFF. Written as DNA, the CDR3 is TGTGCCAGCAGCTTGTCTTCTCAGGGGGCGCGGACTGAAGCTTTCTTT.

The chain is built from TRBV7-3 and TRBJ1-6; 7 positions match TRBD1. The germline V gene encodes CDR1 SGHTA and CDR2 FQGTGA. With V trimmed by 5 bases and J by 8 bases, 12 bases remained unmatched. The CDR3 is 16 residues long. CDR3 sequence reads: CASSTLLDRSDSPLHF. CDR3 DNA sequence: TGTGCCAGCAGCACGCTGTTGGACAGGTCCGATTCACCCCTCCACTTT.

The CDR3 nucleotides are TGTGCCAGCAGGTCCTTTAGCAATCAGCCCCAGCATTTT. Amino acids: CASRSFSNQPQHF. The chain joins TRBV27 to TRBJ1-5; D not certain. V lost 6 bases and J 0 bases, leaving 6 bases between the germline ends. Germline lookup yields CDR1 MNHEY and CDR2 SMNVEV (reference sequence). CDR3 length equals 13 residues.

The chain joins TRBV19 to TRBJ1-3; D ambiguous. This CDR3 has 16 amino acids. Per the germline V gene, CDR1 is LNHDA and CDR2 is SQIVND (reference sequence). Between the trimmed V and J ends, which lost 8 bases and 4 bases, there was a span of 21 bases. CDR3 amino acids: CASGGKEQILGNTIYF. The CDR3, as DNA: TGTGCCAGTGGCGGGAAAGAGCAGATATTAGGAAACACCATATATTTT. The full variable domain, rest sourced from reference TRBV19 and TRBJ1-3, is DGGITQSPKYLFRKEGQNVTLSCEQNLNHDAMYWYRQDPGQGLRLIYYSQIVNDFQKGDIAEGYSVSREKKESFPLTVTSAQKNPTAFYLCASGGKEQILGNTIYFGEGSWLTVV.